Listed here are 22 T cell receptor beta chains from one sample, sequenced in a study of CD8 T cells in Susac syndrome. The RNA, about 0.5 to 1 ug, was put through reverse transcription using random hexamers. TCRdb itself ran the immunoSEQ multiplex PCR reads through MiXCR, one entry per CDR3 protein. The data contain roughly 52,000 distinct CDR3 sequences, 95% of them seen just once; the ten biggest clones take up 0.75%. Sample: CD8+ T cells from PBMCs. Receptors originate from a human donor with Susac syndrome.

The chain is built from TRBV14 and TRBJ2-4; 9 bases line up with TRBD1. The J segment lost 0 bases and the V segment lost 0 bases, leaving 6 bases of the junction unmatched. Germline CDR1 is SGHDN and CDR2 is FVKESK. The CDR3 length is 18 residues. The CDR3 here is CASSQDYPDRGAKNIQYF. DNA of the CDR3: TGTGCCAGCAGCCAAGACTATCCGGACAGGGGAGCCAAAAACATTCAGTACTTC.

The rearrangement links TRBV20-1 to TRBJ2-7; 7 bases are shared with TRBD2. V lost 5 bases, J lost 4 bases, and 11 bases stayed unmatched. The CDR3 covers 14 residues. The germline CDR1 and CDR2 sequences are DFQATT and SNEGSKA (reference sequence). CDR3: CSAGPGERGYEQYF. The CDR3 coding sequence is TGCAGTGCTGGACCCGGCGAGCGGGGATACGAGCAGTACTTC.

The V gene is TRBV23-1, the J gene TRBJ1-2; 9 bases map to TRBD1. TRBV23-1 is placed among ORFs of uncertain function. J gave up 4 bases and V 0 bases, and 3 bases lay outside the gene matches. This CDR3 is 15 amino acids long. Here the CDR3 DNA reads TGCGCCAGCAGTCAATCGCTGGACAGGGGCTATGGCTACACCTTC. This codes for CASSQSLDRGYGYTF.

This chain links TRBV20-1 with TRBJ2-7; 8 nucleotides align to TRBD1. The CDR3 has 14 amino acids. Germline loops: CDR1 DFQATT, CDR2 SNEGSKA (reference sequence). Unmatched junction bases numbered 11, after V lost 4 bases and J lost 6 bases. In DNA, the CDR3 is TGCAGTGCTAAGCCGGGACAGGTCGTTTTCGAGCAGTACTTC. Amino acid sequence: CSAKPGQVVFEQYF.

The chain couples TRBV7-3 to TRBJ2-1; 12 bases map to TRBD2. Trimming at V came to 1 base and at J to 16 bases, leaving 8 bases not matched to a gene. Looked up from germline, CDR1 is SGHTA and CDR2 is FQGTGA. The CDR3 contains 14 residues. CDR3 sequence reads: CASSLSPSGGASFF. Here the CDR3 DNA reads TGTGCCAGCAGCTTAAGTCCTAGCGGGGGGGCCTCTTTCTTC. Full variable domain (remainder filled in from reference TRBV7-3 and TRBJ2-1): GAGVSQTPSNKVTEKGKYVELRCDPISGHTALYWYRQSLGQGPEFLIYFQGTGAADDSGLPNDRFFAVRPEGSVSTLKIQRTERGDSAVYLCASSLSPSGGASFFGPGTRLTVL.

J is TRBJ2-3 and V is TRBV15, with D perhaps matching TRBD1 (6 bases). Germline CDR1 and CDR2: LNHNV and YYDKDF (reference sequence). V was trimmed by 4 bases and J by 2 bases, leaving 13 bases between them. The CDR3 sequence is 15 residues long. The CDR3 protein is CATSNRQANTDTQYF. The CDR3 DNA is TGTGCCACCAGCAACAGACAGGCGAACACAGATACGCAGTATTTT.

This clonotype was counted once. The V and J genes are TRBV5-1 and TRBJ2-3; TRBD2 matches at 8 bases. Trimming cost V 0 bases and J 3 bases; bases outside gene matches: 3. Looked up from germline, CDR1 is SGHRS and CDR2 is YFSETQ. This CDR3 is built from 15 residues. The CDR3 nucleotides read TGCGCCAGCAGCTTGGAACTAGCGGTGACAGATACGCAGTATTTT. Protein product: CASSLELAVTDTQYF.

This chain uses TRBV29-1 with TRBJ1-2; the D gene is possibly TRBD1 (6 bases). Between the trimmed V and J ends, which lost 6 bases and 5 bases, there was a span of 22 bases. Germline V gives CDR1 SQVTM, CDR2 ANQGSEA. The CDR3 is 15 residues long. The CDR3 protein is CSVPRGAGALYGYTF. The CDR3 DNA reads TGCAGCGTCCCAAGGGGGGCAGGGGCTCTTTATGGCTACACCTTC. Complete variable domain (other parts from reference TRBV29-1 and TRBJ1-2): SAVISQKPSRDICQRGTSLTIQCQVDSQVTMMFWYRQQPGQSLTLIATANQGSEATYESGFVIDKFPISRPNLTFSTLTVSNMSPEDSSIYLCSVPRGAGALYGYTFGSGTRLTVV.

The rearrangement links TRBV19 to TRBJ2-4; no clear D gene. This CDR3 is built from 14 residues. In germline, CDR1 is LNHDA, CDR2 SQIVND (reference sequence). V lost 1 base and J lost 0, with 4 bases in between. The CDR3 coding sequence is TGTGCCAGTAGTATAGTGGGAGCCAAAAACATTCAGTACTTC. Translation: CASSIVGAKNIQYF.

This clonotype was observed a single time. This chain links TRBV20-1 with TRBJ2-1, with 7 bases aligning to TRBD2. J gave up 0 bases and V 4 bases, and 9 bases lay outside the gene matches. CDR3 length: 16 residues. Germline CDR1 DFQATT, CDR2 SNEGSKA (reference sequence). The CDR3 region has the DNA TGCAGTGCTATGCCAGCGGGGCAGAGCTCCTACAATGAGCAGTTCTTC. Its protein is CSAMPAGQSSYNEQFF.

The chain combines TRBV5-4 with TRBJ2-2; D is unclear. The CDR3 spans 16 residues. The V gene lost 3 bases and the J gene lost 3 bases, with 15 bases spanning the gap. Looked up from germline, CDR1 is SGHNT and CDR2 is YYREEE (reference sequence). CDR3 amino acids: CASSSWEYMDTGELFF. The CDR3 DNA is TGTGCCAGCAGCTCTTGGGAATACATGGACACCGGGGAGCTGTTTTTT.

The chain carries TRBV9 and TRBJ2-2; weak D call: TRBD2 (7 bases). V gave up 0 bases and J gave up 4 bases, with 13 bases separating them. Germline loops: CDR1 SGDLS, CDR2 YYNGEE. This CDR3 spans 16 amino acids. CDR3 DNA: TGTGCCAGCAGCGTAGAGGGGGGGCAGTTCACCGGGGAGCTGTTTTTT. It specifies CASSVEGGQFTGELFF.

The chain couples TRBV7-9 to TRBJ1-2, with D unresolved. The length of the CDR3 is 14 residues. Germline-derived CDR1 and CDR2 are SEHNR and FQNEAQ (reference sequence). Trimming removed 5 bases at V and 5 bases at J, with 15 bases between. This chain's CDR3 is CASSPPGQEYGYTF. Here the CDR3 DNA reads TGTGCCAGCAGCCCGCCCGGGCAGGAGTATGGCTACACCTTC.

V and J are TRBV20-1 and TRBJ2-1, with 9 bases lining up with TRBD2. Looked up from germline, CDR1 is DFQATT and CDR2 is SNEGSKA (reference sequence). This CDR3 comprises 13 residues. V lost 3 bases, J lost 8 bases, and 5 bases stayed unmatched. The CDR3 DNA follows: TGCAGTGCTAGGCTAGCGGGGTCCCATGAGCAGTTCTTC. Protein product: CSARLAGSHEQFF.

The J gene is TRBJ2-7, the V gene TRBV20-1; TRBD2 aligns across 7 bases. Germline V gene sequence: CDR1 DFQATT, CDR2 SNEGSKA (reference sequence). J gave up 2 bases and V 3 bases, and 4 bases lay outside the gene matches. CDR3 length: 13 residues. CDR3 sequence: CSASWGGAYEQYF. The CDR3 coding sequence is TGCAGTGCTAGCTGGGGGGGGGCCTACGAGCAGTACTTC.

CDR3 protein: CASSEDTDTQYF. Here the CDR3 DNA reads TGTGCCAGCAGTGAAGACACAGATACGCAGTATTTT. This chain links TRBV25-1 with TRBJ2-3; D is unresolved. The CDR3 totals 12 residues. V lost 2 bases to trimming and J lost 2 bases, with 2 bases between them. Germline values: CDR1 MGHDK, CDR2 SYGVNS.

The chain recombines TRBV20-1 with TRBJ2-7, with 9 nucleotides matching TRBD1. Germline V gene lookup returns CDR1 DFQATT and CDR2 SNEGSKA (reference sequence). There are 13 residues in the CDR3. V gave up 6 bases and J gave up 1 base; unmatched junction bases: 4. CDR3 region: CSAMGQGSYEQYF. The CDR3, as DNA: TGCAGTGCAATGGGACAGGGATCCTACGAGCAGTACTTC.

The gene calls are TRBV10-3 and TRBJ1-4; D is unclear. V lost 3 bases to trimming and J lost 0 bases, with 11 bases between them. In germline, CDR1 is ENHRY, CDR2 SYGVKD. The length of the CDR3 is 16 residues. Here the CDR3 DNA reads TGTGCCATCAGTGAATCGTCCTCTACAACTAATGAAAAACTGTTTTTT. The encoded protein is CAISESSSTTNEKLFF.

This sequence joins TRBV30 and TRBJ2-7; the D is unclear. CDR3 length equals 14 residues. The V end was cut by 0 bases, the J end by 2 bases, with 11 bases between. The germline V gene encodes CDR1 GTSNPN and CDR2 SVGIG (reference sequence). CDR3 coding DNA: TGTGCCTGGAGTGTCAACAGATTTCCCTACGAGCAGTACTTC. This codes for CAWSVNRFPYEQYF.

This clonotype was observed once. This rearrangement joins TRBV12-3 or TRBV12-4 to TRBJ2-7, with 7 bases lining up with TRBD1. Trimming at V came to 7 bases and at J to 0 bases, leaving 3 bases not matched to a gene. The CDR3 loop spans 13 amino acids. CDR3 sequence: CASIGQASYEQYF. The CDR3 DNA is TGTGCCAGCATCGGACAGGCCTCCTACGAGCAGTACTTC.

This clonotype has a single count. V usage is TRBV10-3 and J usage is TRBJ2-2, with D possibly TRBD1 on 5 matching bases. CDR3 length: 14 amino acids. The germline V gene encodes CDR1 ENHRY and CDR2 SYGVKD. V lost 5 bases, J lost 4 bases, and 11 bases lay in between. CDR3 sequence: CAISPPGSTGELFF. As DNA, the CDR3 is TGTGCCATCAGTCCGCCAGGGTCCACCGGGGAGCTGTTTTTT.

The CDR3 DNA is TGTGCCAGCAGTGAGAGCAGGGACACTGAAGCTTTCTTT. Its protein product is CASSESRDTEAFF. The J gene is TRBJ1-1, the V gene TRBV2; the D gene is possibly TRBD1 (5 bases). The ends were cut back, 3 bases at V and 3 bases at J, with 8 bases in the middle. The germline CDR1 and CDR2 sequences are SNHLY and FYNNEI. The CDR3 runs 13 residues.